This T cell receptor beta chain came from a study of memory CD4+ T cells and cytomegalovirus serostatus. This clone was seen a handful of times. The CDR3 runs to 12 residues. Germline V lookup: CDR1 SGHRS, CDR2 YFSETQ. Trimming took 0 bases from V and 7 from J, leaving 8 bases between them. Libraries were prepared by immunoSEQ multiplex PCR; TCRdb keeps only in-frame clonotypes and omits some of them. The sample lists about 47,000 clones; roughly 72% were seen once. Single viable CD3+CD4+CD8-CD45RO+ cells were sorted as the memory CD4+ T cells. This clonotype originated in an adult in good health and CMV-seropositive. The V gene is TRBV5-1, the J gene TRBJ2-7; D may be TRBD1 (5 bases). Sequenced: memory CD4+ T cells from blood. CDR3 sequence reads: CASSLGGEEQYF. CDR3 bases: TGCGCCAGCAGCTTGGGGGGCGAGGAGCAGTACTTC. Drawing the rest from reference TRBV5-1 and TRBJ2-7, the complete variable domain is KAGVTQTPRYLIKTRGQQVTLSCSPISGHRSVSWYQQTPGQGLQFLFEYFSETQRNKGNFPGRFSGRQFSNSRSEMNVSTLELGDSALYLCASSLGGEEQYFGPGTRLTVT.